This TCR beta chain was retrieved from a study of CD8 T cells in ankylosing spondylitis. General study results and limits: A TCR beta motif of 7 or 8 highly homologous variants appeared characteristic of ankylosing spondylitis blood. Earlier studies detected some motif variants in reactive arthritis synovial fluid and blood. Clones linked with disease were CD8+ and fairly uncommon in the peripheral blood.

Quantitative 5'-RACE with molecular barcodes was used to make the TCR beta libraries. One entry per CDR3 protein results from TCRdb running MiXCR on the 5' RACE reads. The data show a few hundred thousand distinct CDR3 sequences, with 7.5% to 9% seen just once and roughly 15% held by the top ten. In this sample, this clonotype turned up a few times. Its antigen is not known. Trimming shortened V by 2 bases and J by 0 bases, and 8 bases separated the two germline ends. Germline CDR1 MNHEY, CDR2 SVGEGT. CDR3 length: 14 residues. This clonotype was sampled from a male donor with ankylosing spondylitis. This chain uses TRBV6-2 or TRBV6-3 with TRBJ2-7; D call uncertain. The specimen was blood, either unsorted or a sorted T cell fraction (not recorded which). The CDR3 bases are TGTGCCAGCAGTTACCTACACGGCTCCTACGAGCAGTACTTC. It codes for CASSYLHGSYEQYF.